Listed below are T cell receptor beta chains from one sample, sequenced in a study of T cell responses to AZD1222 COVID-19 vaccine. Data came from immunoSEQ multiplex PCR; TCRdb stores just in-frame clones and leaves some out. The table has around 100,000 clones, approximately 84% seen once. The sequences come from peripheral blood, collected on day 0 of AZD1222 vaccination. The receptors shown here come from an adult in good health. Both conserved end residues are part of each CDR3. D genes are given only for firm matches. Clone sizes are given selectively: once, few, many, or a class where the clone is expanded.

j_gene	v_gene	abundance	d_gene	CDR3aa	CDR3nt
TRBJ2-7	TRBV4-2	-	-	CASSQDLHEQYF	TGTGCCAGCAGCCAAGATCTCCACGAGCAGTACTTC
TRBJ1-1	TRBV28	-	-	CASRSDRTPISWNTEAFF	TGTGCCAGCAGGTCAGACAGGACCCCGATTTCTTGGAACACTGAAGCTTTCTTT
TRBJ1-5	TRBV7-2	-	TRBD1	CASSPWDRNQPQHF	TGTGCCAGCAGCCCCTGGGACAGAAATCAGCCCCAGCATTTT
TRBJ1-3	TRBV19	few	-	CASIGGPSGNTIYF	TGTGCCAGTATTGGGGGCCCCTCTGGAAACACCATATATTTT
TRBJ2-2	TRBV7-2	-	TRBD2	CASSFQRGGNTGELFF	TGTGCCAGCAGCTTCCAGCGGGGGGGGAACACCGGGGAGCTGTTTTTT
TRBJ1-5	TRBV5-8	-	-	CASSLVGGSNQPQHF	TGTGCCAGCAGCTTGGTCGGTGGGAGCAATCAGCCCCAGCATTTT
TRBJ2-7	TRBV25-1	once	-	CASSDRGAGSLSYEQYF	TGTGCCAGCAGTGATCGGGGGGCGGGAAGTCTTTCCTACGAGCAGTACTTC
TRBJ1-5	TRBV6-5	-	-	CASSYLSNQPQHF	TGTGCCAGCAGTTACCTTAGCAATCAGCCCCAGCATTTT
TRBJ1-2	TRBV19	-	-	CASTHGLSNYGYTF	TGTGCCAGTACCCACGGCCTTTCAAACTATGGCTACACCTTC
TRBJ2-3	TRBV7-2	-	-	CASSGSRVSTDTQYF	TGTGCCAGCAGCGGATCCAGGGTTAGCACAGATACGCAGTATTTT
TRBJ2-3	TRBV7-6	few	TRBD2	CASSPGDGRVDTQYF	TGTGCCAGCAGCCCTGGGGACGGGAGGGTAGATACGCAGTATTTT
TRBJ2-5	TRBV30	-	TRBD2	CAWSRLAGGGETQYF	TGTGCCTGGAGTAGGCTAGCGGGGGGCGGGGAGACCCAGTACTTC
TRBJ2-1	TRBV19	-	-	CASSIPLAPSSYNEQFF	TGTGCCAGTAGTATCCCTCTGGCTCCCTCCTCCTACAATGAGCAGTTCTTC
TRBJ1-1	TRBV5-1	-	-	CASSLGAGTEAFF	TGCGCCAGCAGCTTAGGTGCCGGCACTGAAGCTTTCTTT
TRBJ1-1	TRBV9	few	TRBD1	CASSSDGDRGTEAFF	TGTGCCAGCAGCTCAGACGGGGACAGGGGCACTGAAGCTTTCTTT
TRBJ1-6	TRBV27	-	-	CANKTGNNSPLHF	TGTGCCAACAAGACCGGTAATAATTCACCCCTCCACTTT
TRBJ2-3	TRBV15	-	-	CATSRGRGASTDTQYF	TGTGCCACCAGCAGAGGGCGCGGCGCTAGCACAGATACGCAGTATTTT
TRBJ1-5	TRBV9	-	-	CASSGGEHQPQHF	TGTGCCAGCAGCGGGGGTGAGCATCAGCCCCAGCATTTT
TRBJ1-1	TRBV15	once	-	CATSRGTRRPMNTEAFF	TGTGCCACCAGCAGGGGTACGCGCCGGCCGATGAACACTGAAGCTTTCTTT
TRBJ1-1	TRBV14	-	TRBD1	CASSQGPGQGAGNTEAFF	TGTGCCAGCAGCCAAGGTCCGGGACAGGGGGCGGGGAACACTGAAGCTTTCTTT
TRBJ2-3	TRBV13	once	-	CASSFDGTDTQYF	TGTGCCAGCAGCTTCGACGGCACAGATACGCAGTATTTT
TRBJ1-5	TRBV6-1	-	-	CASSEGQGWQPQHF	TGTGCCAGCAGTGAAGGGCAGGGATGGCAGCCCCAGCATTTT
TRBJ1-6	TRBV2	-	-	CASRISFRDTRTPLHF	TGTGCCAGCAGGATAAGCTTCCGGGACACGAGGACACCCCTCCACTTT
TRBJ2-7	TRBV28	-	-	CASTYSSGRGYEQYF	TGTGCCAGCACATACAGTTCGGGACGGGGCTACGAGCAGTACTTC
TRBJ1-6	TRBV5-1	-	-	CASSLSEWNSPLHF	TGCGCCAGCAGCTTATCGGAATGGAATTCACCCCTCCACTTT
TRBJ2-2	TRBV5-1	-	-	CASSRTSIRGAGELFF	TGCGCCAGCAGCCGGACCTCTATCAGGGGAGCCGGGGAGCTGTTTTTT
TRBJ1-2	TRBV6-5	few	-	CASSYSGTSNYGYTF	TGTGCCAGCAGTTACTCTGGGACGTCTAACTATGGCTACACCTTC
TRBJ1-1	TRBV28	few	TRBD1	CASSLSQGAAEAFF	TGTGCCAGCAGTTTGAGTCAGGGGGCGGCTGAAGCTTTCTTT
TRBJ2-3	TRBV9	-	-	CASSVVGADTQYF	TGTGCCAGCAGCGTTGTCGGGGCAGATACGCAGTATTTT
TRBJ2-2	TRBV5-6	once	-	CASSPPDNTGELFF	TGTGCCAGCAGCCCTCCGGACAACACCGGGGAGCTGTTTTTT
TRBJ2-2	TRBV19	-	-	CASSIGGIAGELFF	TGTGCCAGTAGTATAGGAGGGATCGCCGGGGAGCTGTTTTTT
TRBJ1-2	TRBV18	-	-	CASSPLGRKNGYTF	TGTGCCAGCTCACCACTGGGCAGGAAGAATGGCTACACCTTC
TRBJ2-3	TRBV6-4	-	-	CASSSGDGTPVGDTQYF	TGTGCCAGCAGTAGCGGTGACGGGACCCCGGTGGGAGATACGCAGTATTTT
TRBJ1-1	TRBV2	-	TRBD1	CASSGGQGIAAFF	TGTGCCAGCAGTGGAGGACAGGGCATCGCCGCTTTCTTT
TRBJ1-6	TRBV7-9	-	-	CASSRDGRESGSPLHF	TGTGCCAGCAGCCGAGACGGACGCGAGAGTGGTTCACCCCTCCACTTT
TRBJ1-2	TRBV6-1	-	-	CASSESWGDIGYTF	TGTGCCAGCAGTGAAAGTTGGGGGGATATAGGCTACACCTTC
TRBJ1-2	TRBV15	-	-	CATSSRTGGNYGYTF	TGTGCCACCAGCAGCCGGACGGGCGGCAACTATGGCTACACCTTC
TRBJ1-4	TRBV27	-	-	CASSLPGAGKLFF	TGTGCCAGCAGTTTGCCAGGGGCTGGAAAACTGTTTTTT
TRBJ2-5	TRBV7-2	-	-	CASSLVSGAYQETQYF	TGTGCCAGCAGCTTAGTTAGCGGAGCGTACCAAGAGACCCAGTACTTC